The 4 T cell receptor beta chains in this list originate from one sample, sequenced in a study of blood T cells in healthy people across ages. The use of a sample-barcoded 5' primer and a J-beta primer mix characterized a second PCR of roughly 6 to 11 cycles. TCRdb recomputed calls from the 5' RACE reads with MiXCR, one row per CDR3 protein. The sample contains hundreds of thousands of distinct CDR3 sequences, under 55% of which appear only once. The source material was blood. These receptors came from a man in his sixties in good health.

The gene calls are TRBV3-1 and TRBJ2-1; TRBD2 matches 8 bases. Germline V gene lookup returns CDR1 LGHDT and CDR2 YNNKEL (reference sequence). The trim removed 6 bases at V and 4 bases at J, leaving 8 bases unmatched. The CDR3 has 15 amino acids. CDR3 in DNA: TGTGCCAGCAGTCAGCGGGAGTTCAGTTACAATGAGCAGTTCTTC. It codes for CASSQREFSYNEQFF.

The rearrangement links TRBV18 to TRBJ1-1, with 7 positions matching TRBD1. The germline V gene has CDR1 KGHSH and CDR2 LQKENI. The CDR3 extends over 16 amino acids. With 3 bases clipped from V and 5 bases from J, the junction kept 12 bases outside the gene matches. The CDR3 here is CASSPAGRGVTTEAFF. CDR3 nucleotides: TGTGCCAGCTCACCGGCGGGCAGGGGGGTTACAACTGAAGCTTTCTTT. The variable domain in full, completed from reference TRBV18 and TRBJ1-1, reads NAGVMQNPRHLVRRRGQEARLRCSPMKGHSHVYWYRQLPEEGLKFMVYLQKENIIDESGMPKERFSAEFPKEGPSILRIQQVVRGDSAAYFCASSPAGRGVTTEAFFGQGTRLTVV.

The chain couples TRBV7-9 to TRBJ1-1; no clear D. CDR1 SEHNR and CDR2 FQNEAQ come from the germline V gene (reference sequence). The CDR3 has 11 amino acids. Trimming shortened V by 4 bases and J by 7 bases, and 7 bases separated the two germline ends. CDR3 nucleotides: TGTGCCAGCAGCTCCAGCATTGAAGCTTTCTTT. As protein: CASSSSIEAFF.

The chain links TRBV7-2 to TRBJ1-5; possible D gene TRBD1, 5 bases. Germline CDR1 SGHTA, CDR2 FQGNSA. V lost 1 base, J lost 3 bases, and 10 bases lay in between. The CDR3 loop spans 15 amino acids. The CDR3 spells CASSLGGDYNQPQHF. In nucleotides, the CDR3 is TGTGCCAGCAGCTTAGGCGGGGACTACAATCAGCCCCAGCATTTT.